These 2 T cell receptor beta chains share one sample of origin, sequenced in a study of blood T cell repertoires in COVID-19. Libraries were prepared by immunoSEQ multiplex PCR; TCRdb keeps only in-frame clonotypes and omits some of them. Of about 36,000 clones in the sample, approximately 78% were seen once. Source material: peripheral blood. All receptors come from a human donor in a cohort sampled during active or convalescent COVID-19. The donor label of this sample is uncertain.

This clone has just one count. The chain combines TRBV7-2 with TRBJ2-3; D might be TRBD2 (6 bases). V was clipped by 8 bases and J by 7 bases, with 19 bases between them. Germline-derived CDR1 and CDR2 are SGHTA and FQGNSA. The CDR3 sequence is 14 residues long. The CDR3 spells CASGGTVGDHTQYF. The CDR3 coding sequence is TGTGCCAGCGGGGGGACGGTAGGGGACCATACGCAGTATTTT.

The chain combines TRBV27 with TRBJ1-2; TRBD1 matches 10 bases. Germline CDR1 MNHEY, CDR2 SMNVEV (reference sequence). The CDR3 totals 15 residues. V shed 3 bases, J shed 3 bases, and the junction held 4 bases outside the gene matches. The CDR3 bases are TGTGCCAGCAGTTTGGGACAGGGGCGGCACTATGGCTACACCTTC. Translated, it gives CASSLGQGRHYGYTF.